The 27 T cell receptor beta chains given below trace back to one sample, sequenced in a study of blood T cells in healthy people across ages. A second about 6 to 11 cycle PCR used barcoded and J-beta primers. One entry per CDR3 protein results from TCRdb running MiXCR on the 5' RACE reads. The table records approximately 810,000 distinct CDR3 sequences, 29% of them present only once. Sequencing was done on a sample of blood. The receptor set was obtained from a woman of 80 years or more in good health.

This clonotype appeared many times. V gene TRBV12-3 or TRBV12-4 combines with J gene TRBJ2-3; D is ambiguous. Trimming shortened V by 4 bases and J by 6 bases, and 5 bases separated the two germline ends. This CDR3 is built from 11 residues. The CDR3 region has the DNA TGTGCCAGCAGTTCGCAGGATACGCAGTATTTT. Protein product: CASSSQDTQYF.

This clonotype was detected only a few times. The chain uses TRBV5-6 and TRBJ1-6; no clear D gene. The CDR3 has 16 residues. Looked up from germline, CDR1 is SGHDT and CDR2 is YYEEEE. V shed 4 bases and J shed 7 bases, with 18 bases lying between them. The DNA of the CDR3 is TGTGCCAGCAGCAAGTTCATTGGGATTATCAATTCACCCCTCCACTTT. Translated, it gives CASSKFIGIINSPLHF.

In DNA form, the CDR3 reads TGTGCCAGCAGCCCCTCGGCCCTGGTAAAAGGCTACACCTTC. It encodes CASSPSALVKGYTF. V usage is TRBV3-1 and J usage is TRBJ1-2, with D uncertain. The CDR3 runs to 14 residues. The germline CDR1 and CDR2 sequences are LGHDT and YNNKEL (reference sequence). Deletions cut 4 bases from V and 8 bases from J, with 17 bases between.

This clonotype was recorded many times. The V gene is TRBV25-1, the J gene TRBJ2-7, with D perhaps matching TRBD2 (6 bases). Deletions cut 4 bases from V and 3 bases from J, with 10 bases between. The CDR3 has 13 amino acids. Germline loops: CDR1 MGHDK, CDR2 SYGVNS. The CDR3 region is CASSAQGGYEQYF. The CDR3 DNA reads TGTGCCAGCAGTGCCCAGGGAGGCTACGAGCAGTACTTC.

CDR3 region: CASSSPEAPAPYNEQFF. The CDR3, as DNA: TGTGCCAGCAGCTCGCCGGAAGCCCCGGCCCCCTACAATGAGCAGTTCTTC. This sequence joins TRBV7-8 and TRBJ2-1; unclear D gene. Germline V CDR1 and CDR2: SGHVS, FQNEAQ. V was trimmed by 4 bases and J by 2 bases, leaving 18 bases between them. The CDR3 is made up of 17 amino acids.

In this sample, this clonotype turned up many times. The genes are TRBV7-2 and TRBJ2-3, with D hard to call. V lost 1 base, J lost 0 bases, and 8 bases lay in between. This CDR3 has 15 residues. Germline CDR1 is SGHTA and CDR2 is FQGNSA. The CDR3 nucleotides read TGTGCCAGCAGCTTAGGATACATGAGCACAGATACGCAGTATTTT. Residues: CASSLGYMSTDTQYF.

In the case of this clonotype: A much larger clone lies a single base off, so this may be a read error. This chain joins TRBV7-2 and TRBJ2-4; 8 bases map to TRBD1. Germline values: CDR1 SGHTA, CDR2 FQGNSA. J was trimmed by 3 bases and V by 8 bases; bases with no gene match: 3. The length of the CDR3 is 13 residues. The CDR3: CASLDRGKNIQYF. CDR3 bases: TGTGCCAGCTTAGACAGGGGCAAAAACATTCAGTACTTC.

The sample holds a few counts of this clonotype. Just one base apart from a much larger clone, this may be a read error. The chain combines TRBV6-2 or TRBV6-3 with TRBJ2-5; TRBD1 agrees at 9 bases. CDR3 length equals 13 residues. Germline V gene sequence: CDR1 MNHEY, CDR2 SVGEGT. V shed 6 bases, J shed 11 bases, and the junction held 10 bases outside the gene matches. The CDR3 nucleotides are TGTGCCAGCAGGGGGACAGGGTCTGCAGAGCAGTACTTC. It specifies CASRGTGSAEQYF.

In this sample, this clonotype turned up many times. One junction end does not reproduce the germline sequence, and a read error may be involved. The genes are TRBV28 and TRBJ2-7, with D tentatively TRBD1 (6 bases). Germline lookup yields CDR1 MDHEN and CDR2 SYDVKM. The CDR3 sequence is 12 residues long. This chain's CDR3 is CASRDRVYQQYF. Here the CDR3 DNA reads TGTGCCAGCAGGGACAGAGTCTACCAGCAGTACTTC.

This clonotype was recorded at least ten times. The chain carries TRBV5-1 and TRBJ2-3, with TRBD2 matching 15 bases. The CDR3 contains 16 residues. V lost 4 bases to trimming and J lost 8 bases; unmatched junction nucleotides: 8. The V gene's germline CDR1 is SGHRS and CDR2 YFSETQ. The CDR3 region has the DNA TGCGCCAGCAGCCCTCTTAGGACTAGCGGGGGGGCTACGCAGTATTTT. Translating it yields CASSPLRTSGGATQYF.

This clonotype was seen many times. The rearrangement joins TRBV20-1 to TRBJ2-3; D is undetermined. CDR1 is DFQATT, CDR2 SNEGSKA, per germline (reference sequence). The V gene lost 6 bases and the J gene lost 0 bases, with 16 bases spanning the gap. This CDR3 is 15 amino acids long. Here the CDR3 DNA reads TGCAGTGCGACCGCGAGGATGACTAGCACAGATACGCAGTATTTT. Residues: CSATARMTSTDTQYF.

This rearrangement joins TRBV5-1 to TRBJ2-1, with TRBD2 identical over 10 bases. J gave up 5 bases and V 0 bases, and 17 bases lay outside the gene matches. The CDR3 totals 20 residues. Germline V gene sequence: CDR1 SGHRS, CDR2 YFSETQ. CDR3 sequence reads: CASSLESWTSGFQRDNEQFF. The CDR3 nucleotides read TGCGCCAGCAGCTTGGAATCCTGGACTAGCGGATTCCAAAGAGACAATGAGCAGTTCTTC.

There are a few counts of this clonotype. A clone one base away is much larger, so this may be a read error. The rearrangement links TRBV7-2 to TRBJ1-2; 9 bases agree with TRBD1. Germline CDR1 SGHTA, CDR2 FQGNSA. This CDR3 spans 15 amino acids. The CDR3 DNA reads as TGTGCCAGCAGCCCTAACAGGGGGCCAGGCTATGGCTGCACCTTC. This gives the protein CASSPNRGPGYGCTF.

In this sample, this clonotype turned up many times. V gene TRBV7-2 combines with J gene TRBJ2-7; D may be TRBD1 or TRBD2 (5 bases each). The CDR3 runs to 14 residues. V lost 6 bases and J 3 bases, leaving 15 bases between the germline ends. Germline values: CDR1 SGHTA, CDR2 FQGNSA. CDR3 coding DNA: TGTGCCAGCAGTCAACCGATTGGGGGCTACGAGCAGTACTTC. Translated: CASSQPIGGYEQYF.

This clonotype occurred many times. The V and J genes are TRBV25-1 and TRBJ2-3, with 7 bases fitting TRBD1. V shed 1 base, J shed 0 bases, and the junction held 10 bases outside the gene matches. CDR3 length: 18 amino acids. Germline values: CDR1 MGHDK, CDR2 SYGVNS. This CDR3 is CASSELRGQVASTDTQYF. CDR3 coding DNA: TGTGCCAGCAGTGAATTAAGAGGACAGGTCGCTAGCACAGATACGCAGTATTTT.

This clonotype was seen a few times. This chain links TRBV27 with TRBJ2-5; D is unclear. The CDR3 extends over 14 amino acids. Germline V CDR1 and CDR2: MNHEY, SMNVEV (reference sequence). Between the trimmed V and J ends, which lost 6 bases and 3 bases, there was a span of 14 bases. The CDR3 is CASRASWVKETQYF. The DNA for the CDR3 is TGTGCCAGCAGAGCCAGTTGGGTCAAAGAGACCCAGTACTTC.

This clonotype was found many times. The rearrangement links TRBV10-3 to TRBJ1-6; TRBD1 agrees at 9 bases. The germline CDR1 and CDR2 sequences are ENHRY and SYGVKD. This CDR3 spans 13 amino acids. J lost 7 bases, V lost 9 bases, and 4 bases had no gene match. The CDR3 DNA reads TGTGCCATGGGACAGGGCGAAAATTCACCCCTCCACTTT. The encoded protein is CAMGQGENSPLHF.

This clonotype has only a few counts. This may come from a read error, since a much larger clone is one base off. This sequence joins TRBV7-2 and TRBJ2-5, with D possibly matching TRBD1 (5 bases). Gene TRBJ2-1 matches the end of the DNA better, so the J call may be wrong. This CDR3 is 15 amino acids long. The germline CDR1 and CDR2 sequences are SGHTA and FQGNSA. CDR3 loop: CASSPRQLPQETQFF. CDR3 DNA sequence: TGTGCCAGCAGCCCAAGACAGCTACCTCAAGAGACCCAGTTCTTC.

This clonotype was seen many times. The chain combines TRBV3-1 with TRBJ2-3, with unresolved D. Germline loops: CDR1 LGHDT, CDR2 YNNKEL (reference sequence). The CDR3 extends over 11 amino acids. V was trimmed by 7 bases and J by 5 bases, leaving 7 bases between them. CDR3 in amino acids: CASMWEDTQYF. For the CDR3, the DNA is TGTGCCAGCATGTGGGAAGATACGCAGTATTTT.

This clonotype was seen repeatedly, ten times or more. The CDR3 sequence is CASKGQGVETQYF. The CDR3 nucleotides are TGTGCCAGCAAAGGACAGGGAGTGGAGACCCAGTACTTC. V gene TRBV25-1 combines with J gene TRBJ2-5, with TRBD1 identical over 8 bases. Germline V lookup: CDR1 MGHDK, CDR2 SYGVNS. J was trimmed by 5 bases and V by 7 bases; bases with no gene match: 6. This CDR3 spans 13 amino acids.

This clonotype appeared a few times. The chain employs TRBV28 and TRBJ2-7, with 8 bases matching TRBD1. V lost 6 bases to trimming and J lost 1 base; unmatched junction nucleotides: 5. The CDR3 extends over 14 amino acids. The germline gives CDR1 MDHEN, CDR2 SYDVKM. Here the CDR3 reads CASRAGQASYEQYF. CDR3 sequence (DNA): TGTGCCAGCAGGGCGGGACAGGCTTCCTACGAGCAGTACTTC.

In its sample, this clonotype was seen many times. The J gene is TRBJ2-1, the V gene TRBV20-1; 11 nucleotides line up with TRBD2. Trimming at V came to 5 bases and at J to 7 bases, leaving 13 bases not matched to a gene. Germline-derived CDR1 and CDR2 are DFQATT and SNEGSKA (reference sequence). The CDR3 has 16 residues. CDR3: CSAPVLAGGTENEQFF. The CDR3 coding sequence is TGCAGTGCTCCCGTTTTAGCGGGGGGGACAGAAAATGAGCAGTTCTTC.

About this clonotype itself: A much larger clonotype is one base distant, so this may be a read error. The chain couples TRBV5-5 to TRBJ1-2; D gene uncertain. The germline gives CDR1 SGHKS, CDR2 YYEKEE (reference sequence). This CDR3 is 14 amino acids long. The germline V and J ends were trimmed by 4 bases and 4 bases, with 14 bases remaining between them. This CDR3 is CASSPMGSSYGYTF. The DNA of the CDR3 is TGTGCCAGCAGCCCCATGGGGTCCTCCTATGGCTACACCTTC.

At least ten counts were recorded for this clonotype. The gene calls are TRBV25-1 and TRBJ2-7, with TRBD2 as a possible D gene (6 bases). The V end was cut by 2 bases, the J end by 2 bases, with 16 bases between. This CDR3 contains 16 residues. Germline CDR1 and CDR2: MGHDK and SYGVNS. In DNA form, the CDR3 reads TGTGCCAGCAGTGAAACGGTAATAGCGGATACCTACGAGCAGTACTTC. Encoded protein: CASSETVIADTYEQYF.

This clonotype occurred many times. The rearrangement links TRBV7-2 to TRBJ1-1; D ambiguous. The CDR3 extends over 15 amino acids. Germline loops: CDR1 SGHTA, CDR2 FQGNSA. V was pared by 1 base and J by 3 bases, with 12 bases between. The CDR3 loop is CASSLGGVGDTEAFF. The CDR3 bases are TGTGCCAGCAGCTTAGGGGGTGTCGGGGACACTGAAGCTTTCTTT.

In its sample, this clonotype was seen many times. The chain couples TRBV6-6 to TRBJ2-5; no definite D call. Trimming took 0 bases from V and 2 from J, leaving 7 bases between them. The CDR3 runs 14 residues. Germline-derived CDR1 and CDR2 are MNHNY and SVGAGI (reference sequence). As DNA, the CDR3 is TGTGCCAGCAGTTACTCAGGAGAACAAGAGACCCAGTACTTC. Amino acids: CASSYSGEQETQYF.

This clonotype turned up a few times. This chain joins TRBV7-2 and TRBJ1-1; the D gene is possibly TRBD1 (5 bases). The CDR3 contains 14 residues. V was shortened by 6 bases and J by 8 bases, with 19 bases between the two germline ends. In germline, CDR1 is SGHTA, CDR2 FQGNSA. As DNA, the CDR3 is TGTGCCAGCAGACGCACGAGGGGTCATGTAGAAGCTTTCTTT. Translation gives CASRRTRGHVEAFF.